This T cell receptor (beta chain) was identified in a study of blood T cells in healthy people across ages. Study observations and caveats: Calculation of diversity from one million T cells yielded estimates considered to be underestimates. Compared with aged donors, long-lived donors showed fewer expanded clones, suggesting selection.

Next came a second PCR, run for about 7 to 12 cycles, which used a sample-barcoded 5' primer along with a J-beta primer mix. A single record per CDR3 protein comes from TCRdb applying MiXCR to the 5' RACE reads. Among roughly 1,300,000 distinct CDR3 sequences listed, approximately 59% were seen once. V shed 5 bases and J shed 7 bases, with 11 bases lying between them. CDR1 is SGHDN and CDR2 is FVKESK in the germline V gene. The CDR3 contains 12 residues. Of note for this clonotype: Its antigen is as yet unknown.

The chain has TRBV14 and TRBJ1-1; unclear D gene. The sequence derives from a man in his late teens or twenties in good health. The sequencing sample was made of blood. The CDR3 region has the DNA TGTGCCAGCAGCGCCACTGGGTATGAAGCTTTCTTT. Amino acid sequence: CASSATGYEAFF.